A selection of T cell receptor beta chains follows, all from one sample in a study of molecular identifiers for immune sequencing clone quantification. MiXCR, applied by TCRdb to the PCR reads, yields one record per CDR3 protein. The repertoire holds about 630,000 distinct CDR3 sequences, with around 25% as singletons. The specimen was naive CD8+ T cells from blood, with Jurkat cell RNA spiked in. The receptors derive from a human donor in good health. Some libraries in this study had Jurkat cell RNA spiked in. The CDR3 runs from the conserved cysteine through the conserved F or W. Fields, in order: clone size, V gene, J gene, CDR3 length, D gene, CDR3 DNA, CDR3 protein. A D gene is named only where the DNA matches it firmly. Clone size is shown for a subset of rows, as once, few, many or a class of expanded clone.

>many|TRBV20-1|TRBJ2-1|15|NA
TGCAGTGCTAGAGATTTAGGACTCATCGAACCGGGAGAGTTCTTC
CSARDLGLIEPGEFF
>few|TRBV20-1|TRBJ1-2|16|NA
TGCAGTGCTAGACTCCCCAGTGGGATTGTAGACTATGGCTACACCTTC
CSARLPSGIVDYGYTF
>NA|TRBV30|TRBJ1-1|16|NA
TGTGCCTGGTTCACGTCCCAGTCAGGGACACTACATGAAGCTTTCTTT
CAWFTSQSGTLHEAFF
>NA|TRBV4-3|TRBJ2-1|12|NA
TGCGCCAGCAGCCAAGACAGGGTTGAGCAGTTCTTC
CASSQDRVEQFF
>NA|TRBV19|TRBJ2-3|12|NA
TGTGCCAGTAGTATCGGGGTAGATACGCAGTATTTT
CASSIGVDTQYF
>few|TRBV19|TRBJ1-5|19|NA
TGTGCCAGTAGTATAGATTCGATCGTGGGGGGGATGAGCAATCAGCCCCAGCATTTT
CASSIDSIVGGMSNQPQHF
>NA|TRBV19|TRBJ2-7|14|TRBD2
TGTGCCAGTAGTAGACGAGCGGGAGGCTACGAGCAGTACTTC
CASSRRAGGYEQYF
>many|TRBV6-5|TRBJ2-7|16|TRBD2
TGTGCCAGCAGTTACACTAGCGGGGGGTTATCCTACGAGCAGTACTTC
CASSYTSGGLSYEQYF
>NA|TRBV4-3|TRBJ2-2|13|NA
TGCGCCAGCAGCCAAGATGGATGGGGCGAGCTGTTTTTT
CASSQDGWGELFF
>many|TRBV7-2|TRBJ2-7|13|NA
TGTGCCAGCAGCCAAACACAGGGCTACGAGCAGTACTTC
CASSQTQGYEQYF
>once|TRBV27|TRBJ2-1|17|NA
TGTGCCAGCAGTTCCCCCCGGGGTGAGCAAGCCTACAATGAGCAGTTCTTC
CASSSPRGEQAYNEQFF
>many|TRBV5-8|TRBJ1-1|12|NA
TGTGCCAGCAGCCCGGAATCTTTTGTAGCTTTCTTT
CASSPESFVAFF
>few|TRBV4-1|TRBJ2-2|14|NA
TGCGCCAGCAGCCAAGATAGCCTTTCCGGGGAGCTGTTTTTT
CASSQDSLSGELFF
>NA|TRBV4-3|TRBJ2-7|19|TRBD1
TGCGCCAGCAGCCAAGATAAGGCCGGGACAGAGTTTTACCCCTACGAGCAGTACTTC
CASSQDKAGTEFYPYEQYF
>NA|TRBV12-3/TRBV12-4|TRBJ2-2|19|TRBD2
TGTGCCAGCAGATCACCCGGGACTAGCGGGGGGCTGAACACCGGGGAGCTGTTTTTT
CASRSPGTSGGLNTGELFF
>many|TRBV5-1|TRBJ2-7|16|NA
TGCGCCAGCAGCTTGGTGGGAGAGGGAGTTAGGAGGGAGCAGTACTTC
CASSLVGEGVRREQYF
>many|TRBV9|TRBJ2-2|14|NA
TGTGCCAGCAGCGTATGGGAGGTCACCGGGGAGCTGTTTTTT
CASSVWEVTGELFF
>NA|TRBV5-3|TRBJ2-7|14|NA
TGTGCCAGCAGCTTGGCCTGGGTCCGATACGAGCAGTACTTC
CASSLAWVRYEQYF
>NA|TRBV19|TRBJ1-2|15|NA
TGTGCCAGTAGCATAGCCCCCCGGAGCATCTATGGCTACACCTTC
CASSIAPRSIYGYTF
>NA|TRBV4-1|TRBJ1-1|13|NA
TGCGCCAGCAGCCATGTACAGGGATTTGAAGCTTTCTTT
CASSHVQGFEAFF
>NA|TRBV7-9|TRBJ2-2|12|NA
TGTGCCAGCAGCTTAGAGAGTCGGGAGCTGTTTTTT
CASSLESRELFF
>few|TRBV19|TRBJ2-2|16|TRBD2
TGTGCCAGTAGTATAGTAACTAGCGGGAACACCGGGGAGCTGTTTTTT
CASSIVTSGNTGELFF
>many|TRBV10-2|TRBJ1-5|15|NA
TGCGCCAGCAGTGAGTGGGCAGAGGGCAATCAGCCCCAGCATTTT
CASSEWAEGNQPQHF
>few|TRBV30|TRBJ1-2|17|TRBD1
TGTGCCTACCATACTCGGGGGGCCACAGGGGGCGGCTATGGCTACACCTTC
CAYHTRGATGGGYGYTF
>NA|TRBV27|TRBJ1-1|16|NA
TGTGCCAGCAGCCTGCTGTCGGTGACAGGCGGCACTGAAGCTTTCTTT
CASSLLSVTGGTEAFF
>NA|TRBV7-6|TRBJ2-7|15|TRBD1
TGTGCCAGCAGCGCTCGACAGGGGCTGAGTTACGAGCAGTACTTC
CASSARQGLSYEQYF
>few|TRBV24-1|TRBJ2-1|13|NA
TGTGCCACCAGTGGCCTACTTAGGGATGAGCAGTTCTTC
CATSGLLRDEQFF
>NA|TRBV4-1|TRBJ1-6|15|TRBD1
TGCGCCAGCAACCAGACGGGACAGAGGGATTCACCCCTCCACTTT
CASNQTGQRDSPLHF
>many|TRBV23-1|TRBJ1-1|15|NA
TGCGCCAGCAGTCAATCGGGGCGTTGGCGCACTGAAGCTTTCTTT
CASSQSGRWRTEAFF
>many|TRBV29-1|TRBJ2-5|14|TRBD1
TGCAGCGTTTCGCCCGACAGGGAACAAGAGACCCAGTACTTC
CSVSPDREQETQYF
>NA|TRBV20-1|TRBJ1-3|17|NA
TGCAGTGCTAGAGGGGCCGGGGGGTGGCTCTCTGGAAACACCATATATTTT
CSARGAGGWLSGNTIYF
>many|TRBV28|TRBJ2-2|20|TRBD1
TGTGCCAGCAGTTCATATTGGGACAGGGGAGCGGGGATGAACACCGGGGAGCTGTTTTTT
CASSSYWDRGAGMNTGELFF
>many|TRBV6-5|TRBJ2-7|15|NA
TGTGCCAGCAGTTACGGGGCAGGGGCGTCCTACGAGCAGTACTTC
CASSYGAGASYEQYF
>NA|TRBV28|TRBJ2-5|15|TRBD2
TGTGTCAGCAGTTTAGATCTAGCGGGAGTGGAGACCCAGTACTTC
CVSSLDLAGVETQYF
>many|TRBV4-1|TRBJ1-1|16|NA
TGCGCCAGCAGCCAAGATCTGATAGGCGTGAACACTGAAGCTTTCTTT
CASSQDLIGVNTEAFF
>NA|TRBV2|TRBJ1-6|10|NA
TGTGCCAGCAGTAGTTCACCCCTCCACTTT
CASSSSPLHF
>many|TRBV7-9|TRBJ2-7|14|NA
TGTGCCAGCAACCCCGGACAGAGTCCCTACGAGCAGTACTTC
CASNPGQSPYEQYF
>few|TRBV5-6|TRBJ1-4|14|NA
TGTGCCAGCAGCTTGGGAGGGGCAAGTGAAAAACTGTTTTTT
CASSLGGASEKLFF
>many|TRBV20-1|TRBJ1-5|13|TRBD1
TGCAGTGCAAGACAGGGGAGCAATCAGCCCCAGCATTTT
CSARQGSNQPQHF